These T cell receptor beta chains were read from a single sample in a study of blood T cell repertoires in COVID-19. The table came from immunoSEQ multiplex PCR; TCRdb's copy has only in-frame clones and leaves some out. The sample carries about 140,000 clones, more than 80% recorded once. Input material: PBMCs or T cells enriched from blood (not recorded which). These receptors were taken from a woman younger than 35 who had been exposed to COVID-19. The CDR3 runs from the conserved cysteine through the conserved F or W. A D gene is named only where the DNA matches it firmly. Expanded clones get a size class; other rows say once, few or many, or leave the size out.

V gene: TRBV7-8
D gene: TRBD2
J gene: TRBJ2-1
clone size: .
CDR3 DNA: TGTGCCAGCAGCTTACTAGCGGGGGATACATACAATGAGCAGTTCTTC
CDR3 protein: CASSLLAGDTYNEQFF

V gene: TRBV7-6
D gene: TRBD2
J gene: TRBJ2-1
clone size: once
CDR3 DNA: TGTGCCAGCAGCCCGGGGGGGGCTAGCGGGTTTTTCGATGAGCAGTTCTTC
CDR3 protein: CASSPGGASGFFDEQFF

V gene: TRBV28
D gene: TRBD1
J gene: TRBJ1-1
clone size: .
CDR3 DNA: TGTGCCACCCGCCAACCCGACAGGGGGGGCACTGAAGCTTTCTTT
CDR3 protein: CATRQPDRGGTEAFF

V gene: TRBV6-1
D gene: TRBD1
J gene: TRBJ1-4
clone size: .
CDR3 DNA: TGTGCCAGCAGTGAACTCTTCCGGGACAGGGATGAAAAACTGTTTTTT
CDR3 protein: CASSELFRDRDEKLFF

V gene: TRBV28
D gene: TRBD1
J gene: TRBJ1-1
clone size: .
CDR3 DNA: TGTGCCATCCAGACAGGGTCTGAAGCTTTCTTT
CDR3 protein: CAIQTGSEAFF

V gene: TRBV30
D gene: .
J gene: TRBJ1-5
clone size: .
CDR3 DNA: TGTGCCTGGAGTATAACAGGGAATCAGCCCCAGCATTTT
CDR3 protein: CAWSITGNQPQHF

V gene: TRBV2
D gene: .
J gene: TRBJ1-2
clone size: .
CDR3 DNA: TGTGCCAGCAGTGAAGATCAGGGTCACGGCTACACCTTC
CDR3 protein: CASSEDQGHGYTF

V gene: TRBV5-4
D gene: .
J gene: TRBJ1-3
clone size: few
CDR3 DNA: TGTGCCAGCAGCTTGTCAGGGCACTCTGGAAACACCATATATTTT
CDR3 protein: CASSLSGHSGNTIYF

V gene: TRBV7-2
D gene: TRBD2
J gene: TRBJ2-4
clone size: .
CDR3 DNA: TGTGCCAGCAGCAATGGTTTCGGAGCGGGAGGGCCGGTTGGAAACATTCAGTACTTC
CDR3 protein: CASSNGFGAGGPVGNIQYF

V gene: TRBV6-2/TRBV6-3
D gene: TRBD2
J gene: TRBJ2-3
clone size: .
CDR3 DNA: TGTGCCAGCAGTTACCCGACTAGCGGGACGGATACGCAGTATTTT
CDR3 protein: CASSYPTSGTDTQYF

V gene: TRBV3-1/TRBV3-2
D gene: .
J gene: TRBJ2-7
clone size: few
CDR3 DNA: TGTGCCAGCAGCCACGCCCTCCGGGTCTCACCCTACGAGCAGTACTTC
CDR3 protein: CASSHALRVSPYEQYF

V gene: TRBV5-1
D gene: .
J gene: TRBJ1-1
clone size: .
CDR3 DNA: TGCGCCAGCAGCTTGGCAGTTAACACTGAAGCTTTCTTT
CDR3 protein: CASSLAVNTEAFF

V gene: TRBV27
D gene: TRBD1
J gene: TRBJ2-7
clone size: .
CDR3 DNA: TGTGCCAGCAGTTTAGCCAGGGGGTACGAGCAGTACTTC
CDR3 protein: CASSLARGYEQYF

V gene: TRBV7-2
D gene: TRBD1
J gene: TRBJ2-7
clone size: .
CDR3 DNA: TGTGCCAGCAGCTGGGGACAGCTTAGTGCCGCCGAGCAGTACTTC
CDR3 protein: CASSWGQLSAAEQYF

V gene: TRBV18
D gene: TRBD1
J gene: TRBJ2-7
clone size: .
CDR3 DNA: TGTGCCAGCTCACCAGTGGACAGGCGTTACGAGCAGTACTTC
CDR3 protein: CASSPVDRRYEQYF

V gene: TRBV6-5
D gene: .
J gene: TRBJ1-2
clone size: few
CDR3 DNA: TGTGCCAGCAGTTACTACAGAACTTCCTATGGCTACACCTTC
CDR3 protein: CASSYYRTSYGYTF

V gene: TRBV13
D gene: TRBD1
J gene: TRBJ2-7
clone size: .
CDR3 DNA: TGTGCCAGCAGCGCCCGCGGGACAGGGTTTTACGAGCAGTACTTC
CDR3 protein: CASSARGTGFYEQYF

V gene: TRBV4-2
D gene: .
J gene: TRBJ1-1
clone size: .
CDR3 DNA: TGTGCCAGCAGCCCTACCGGGGGACGGACGTCGTTTGATGCTTTCTTT
CDR3 protein: CASSPTGGRTSFDAFF

V gene: TRBV5-1
D gene: TRBD1
J gene: TRBJ2-2
clone size: .
CDR3 DNA: TGCGCCAGCAGCTGGGGACAGGGTACCGGGGAGCTGTTTTTT
CDR3 protein: CASSWGQGTGELFF

V gene: TRBV5-4
D gene: .
J gene: TRBJ2-3
clone size: .
CDR3 DNA: TGTGCCAGCAGCTCCGGAGATACGCAGTATTTT
CDR3 protein: CASSSGDTQYF

V gene: TRBV2
D gene: TRBD2
J gene: TRBJ2-2
clone size: .
CDR3 DNA: TGTGCCAGCAGTGAGGAGGCTAGCGGGTCGTTCAGGGAGCTGTTTTTT
CDR3 protein: CASSEEASGSFRELFF

V gene: TRBV9
D gene: TRBD2
J gene: TRBJ2-1
clone size: .
CDR3 DNA: TGTGCCAGCAGCGTAGCTCTAGCGGCATACAATGAGCAGTTCTTC
CDR3 protein: CASSVALAAYNEQFF

V gene: TRBV19
D gene: .
J gene: TRBJ1-2
clone size: .
CDR3 DNA: TGTGCCAGTAGCGAAAGGGGGTCCGGCTACACCTTC
CDR3 protein: CASSERGSGYTF

V gene: TRBV4-3
D gene: TRBD2
J gene: TRBJ2-7
clone size: .
CDR3 DNA: TGCGCCAGCAGCCAGGATACTAGCGGCCCTTCCTACGAGCAGTACTTC
CDR3 protein: CASSQDTSGPSYEQYF

V gene: TRBV11-2
D gene: .
J gene: TRBJ1-5
clone size: .
CDR3 DNA: TGTGCCAGCAGCTCGCGGCTCGGGGATGGACAGCCCCAGCATTTT
CDR3 protein: CASSSRLGDGQPQHF